A selection of T cell receptor beta chains follows, all from one sample in a study of blood T cell repertoires in COVID-19. Profiled with immunoSEQ multiplex PCR; TCRdb holds only in-frame clones, not every one. This sample has some 110,000 clones, with approximately 86% found just once. The specimen was peripheral blood. The receptors shown here come from a man aged 40-55 years with acute or convalescent COVID-19. Both conserved end residues are part of each CDR3.

>TRBJ2-5|TRBV27
CASRNAGGSEETQYF
>TRBJ2-3|TRBV30
CAWSGRTSGGDTQYF
>TRBJ1-1|TRBV5-4
CASSLSRGNTEAFF
>TRBJ2-5|TRBV5-1
CASSLTSGLQETQYF
>TRBJ1-4|TRBV6-1
CASSDPWTGNEKLFF
>TRBJ1-6|TRBV11-2
CASSLRDESSYNSPLHF
>TRBJ1-2|TRBV3-1/TRBV3-2
CASSQDMGQETNYGYTF
>TRBJ1-5|TRBV29-1
CSVGTGPQPQHF
>TRBJ2-5|TRBV11-3
CASSQTSGEETQYF
>TRBJ1-1|TRBV27
CASSLQGAEAFF
>TRBJ1-2|TRBV19
CASSIDGQGSGYTF
>TRBJ1-3|TRBV29-1
CSAQDTTGNTIYF
>TRBJ2-5|TRBV29-1
CSVGVNRGTRETQYF
>TRBJ1-1|TRBV7-9
CASSFNTQLDRHTEAFF
>TRBJ1-1|TRBV2
CASSEHRGGGTEAFF
>TRBJ2-7|TRBV7-2
CASRGTSGNQFSYEQYF
>TRBJ1-3|TRBV27
CASSPGRASGNTIYF
>TRBJ2-7|TRBV19
CASSPNSYEQYF
>TRBJ1-1|TRBV30
CAVAEMNTEAFF
>TRBJ2-7|TRBV27
CASSSLTGSYEQYF
>TRBJ1-2|TRBV14
CASSQVGNYGYTF
>TRBJ1-1|TRBV2
CASSDRDNTEAFF
>TRBJ2-7|TRBV10-3
CAISTSGRAKPSYEQYF
>TRBJ1-1|TRBV5-4
CASSLAGAGATEAFF
>TRBJ1-2|TRBV28
CASSLFGGGYTF
>TRBJ2-1|TRBV6-5
CASSRGLHNEQFF
>TRBJ2-7|TRBV18
CASSPSRGRMDEQYF
>TRBJ1-3|TRBV3-1/TRBV3-2
CASSQRTGGANTIYF
>TRBJ2-1|TRBV10-3
CAISEANRGSYNEQFF
>TRBJ2-7|TRBV6-5
CASDILGGGKYF